These T cell receptor beta chains were read from a single sample in a study of beta chain features in type 1 diabetes. TCRdb's copy holds only in-frame clones and misses some; the assay was immunoSEQ multiplex PCR. The sample holds 640,000 or so clones, more than 12% seen once. Sequencing was performed on naive CD4+ T cells from blood. These receptors all stem from a man between 18 and 29 years old with type 1 diabetes. CDR3s include the opening cysteine and the closing phenylalanine or tryptophan. A D gene is named only where the DNA matches it firmly. The size of a clone is reported for some rows only, either as once, few or many, or as a class for expanded clones.

v_call,d_call,clone_size,j_call,cdr3_nt,cdr3_aa
TRBV20-1,-,-,TRBJ2-7,TGCAGTGCTAGGGACGCCTACGAGCAGTACTTC,CSARDAYEQYF
TRBV7-2,-,few,TRBJ2-7,TGTGCCAGCAGCTTTGGGAAGTCCTACGAGCAGTACTTC,CASSFGKSYEQYF
TRBV7-2,-,few,TRBJ1-2,TGTGCCAGCAGCTCCGAACGGTTGGGTGGCTACACCTTC,CASSSERLGGYTF
TRBV7-9,TRBD1,few,TRBJ2-3,TGTGCCAGCAGCTTAAGAAGGGGACAGACAACAGATACGCAGTATTTT,CASSLRRGQTTDTQYF
TRBV5-6,-,-,TRBJ2-1,TGTGCCAGCAGCTTGTACAGTGAGCAGTTCTTC,CASSLYSEQFF
TRBV6-5,-,-,TRBJ1-1,TGTGCCAGCAGTTACTCGAACAGGAACACTGAAGCTTTCTTT,CASSYSNRNTEAFF
TRBV18,-,few,TRBJ2-2,TGTGCCAGCTCACCCCGGACAGTTGACATAGACACCGGGGAGCTGTTTTTT,CASSPRTVDIDTGELFF
TRBV2,TRBD1,few,TRBJ1-5,TGTGCCAGCAGTAGGGACAGGGGGCAGCAGCCCCAGCATTTT,CASSRDRGQQPQHF
TRBV5-1,TRBD1,-,TRBJ2-7,TGCGCCAGCAGCTTGGTTACAGGGGGAGTATCCTACGAGCAGTACTTC,CASSLVTGGVSYEQYF
TRBV7-9,TRBD2,few,TRBJ2-7,TGTGCCAGCAGCTCTGGGACTAGCGGGGACTACGAGCAGTACTTC,CASSSGTSGDYEQYF
TRBV9,TRBD2,few,TRBJ2-3,TGTGCCAGCAGCTTCCAAGCGGGAGAGGGAGATACGCAGTATTTT,CASSFQAGEGDTQYF
TRBV2,TRBD1,few,TRBJ2-3,TGTGCCAGCAGCCGGGACAGCCGCACAGATACGCAGTATTTT,CASSRDSRTDTQYF
TRBV5-1,-,few,TRBJ1-4,TGCGCCAGCAGCCGGACGGCAACTAATGAAAAACTGTTTTTT,CASSRTATNEKLFF
TRBV7-9,TRBD1,few,TRBJ2-2,TGTGCCAGCAGCTACCCTCCGGGACAGCCCAACACCGGGGAGCTGTTTTTT,CASSYPPGQPNTGELFF
TRBV5-4,-,-,TRBJ1-4,TGTGCCAGCAGTGTATCAGGGAACAATGAAAAACTGTTTTTT,CASSVSGNNEKLFF
TRBV7-2,-,few,TRBJ1-2,TGTGCCAGCAGCTTGGGGGCGAACTATGGCTACACCTTC,CASSLGANYGYTF
TRBV30,-,-,TRBJ1-1,TGTGCCTGGGACCGGAACACTGAAGCTTTCTTT,CAWDRNTEAFF
TRBV20-1,-,few,TRBJ1-1,TGCAGTGCTCCCGCTAACGAGGAAGCTTTCTTT,CSAPANEEAFF
TRBV7-9,-,few,TRBJ2-5,TGTGCCAGCAGCTTCCGCGGGAATCAAGAGACCCAGTACTTC,CASSFRGNQETQYF
TRBV30,TRBD1,few,TRBJ1-1,TGTGCCTGGAGTGTGGCAGGGGGCTTATCTGAAGCTTTCTTT,CAWSVAGGLSEAFF
TRBV9,-,-,TRBJ1-3,TGTGCCAGCAGCGATACAGGCCCCTCTGGAAACACCATATATTTT,CASSDTGPSGNTIYF
TRBV10-3,-,once,TRBJ1-2,TGTGCCATCAGTGAGTCTGGGGGCTACACCTTC,CAISESGGYTF
TRBV19,TRBD1,-,TRBJ2-7,TGTGCCAGTACCTCGGACAGGGGCGGGACCTACGAGCAGTACTTC,CASTSDRGGTYEQYF
TRBV4-2,TRBD2,-,TRBJ2-5,TGTGCCAGCAGCCCGCGAGCGGGAAAGGGGGAGACCCAGTACTTC,CASSPRAGKGETQYF
TRBV30,TRBD1,few,TRBJ1-2,TGTGCCTGGAGCCAGGACAGGGCGGGGGCGGCGGACTTC,CAWSQDRAGAADF
TRBV6-5,-,-,TRBJ2-2,TGTGCCAGCAGTTTCGGACCGTTCACCGGGGAGCTGTTTTTT,CASSFGPFTGELFF
TRBV25-1,TRBD1,few,TRBJ2-7,TGTGCCAGCAGTAACCTCGGTGACAGGGGGCAATACGAGCAGTACTTC,CASSNLGDRGQYEQYF
TRBV6-5,-,-,TRBJ2-1,TGTGCCAGCAGTTACTCGGTGGGCGTAGCCTACAATGAGCAGTTCTTC,CASSYSVGVAYNEQFF
TRBV5-1,-,-,TRBJ1-2,TGCGCCAGCAGCTTGGGTGATCAGAGCTATGGCTACACCTTC,CASSLGDQSYGYTF
TRBV4-3,-,-,TRBJ1-2,TGCGCCAGCAGCCAACAGACTAACTATGGCTACACCTTC,CASSQQTNYGYTF
TRBV19,-,-,TRBJ1-1,TGTGCCAGTAGGGCGGACAGACCAACGTTGAACACTGAAGCTTTCTTT,CASRADRPTLNTEAFF
TRBV7-8,-,few,TRBJ2-7,TGTGCCAGCAGCTTAGTGGGTAGTATGTCCAGCGAGCAGTACTTC,CASSLVGSMSSEQYF
TRBV2,TRBD2,few,TRBJ2-1,TGTGCCAGCCAGGGACTAGCGGGCGCTGCAATTGAGCAGTTCTTC,CASQGLAGAAIEQFF
TRBV5-1,TRBD1,-,TRBJ2-3,TGCGCCAGCAGCCCCGGGGACAGGATGGATACGCAGTATTTT,CASSPGDRMDTQYF
TRBV27,-,-,TRBJ2-5,TGTGCCAGCAGCCCTCACCCTCGAGGGCGGGGACAAGAGACCCAGTACTTC,CASSPHPRGRGQETQYF
TRBV2,-,-,TRBJ1-5,TGTGCCAGCAGTGAGGGCAGGGGAGGCAATCAGCCCCAGCATTTT,CASSEGRGGNQPQHF
TRBV7-2,TRBD1,few,TRBJ2-1,TGTGCCAGCAGCATGGGACAGGGTGTGGATGAGCAGTTCTTC,CASSMGQGVDEQFF
TRBV28,-,-,TRBJ2-7,TGTGCCAGCAGTTATTCATTGTGGTCACCCTACGAGCAGTACTTC,CASSYSLWSPYEQYF
TRBV9,-,few,TRBJ1-1,TGTGCCAGCAGCGTAGCTCAGGGCGCGGACACTGAAGCTTTCTTT,CASSVAQGADTEAFF
TRBV4-1,-,-,TRBJ2-2,TGCGCCAGCAGCCAACCCCCCGGGGAGCTGTTTTTT,CASSQPPGELFF
TRBV9,TRBD2,few,TRBJ2-1,TGTGCCAGCAGCACCGCCGGGACTACGAACAATGAGCAGTTCTTC,CASSTAGTTNNEQFF
TRBV30,-,few,TRBJ2-3,TGTGCCTGGATTTATCTAGATACGCAGTATTTT,CAWIYLDTQYF
TRBV5-1,-,few,TRBJ1-5,TGCGCCAGCAGCTTGGGCGGGGAATATCAGCCCCAGCATTTT,CASSLGGEYQPQHF
TRBV2,TRBD2,-,TRBJ2-1,TGTGCCAGCAGTGAGCTCGGACTAGCGGGGAGGGATGAGCAGTTCTTC,CASSELGLAGRDEQFF
TRBV27,TRBD1,-,TRBJ1-2,TGTGCCAGCAGTTTATATCGAGGGCAGGGGGCCAGGGACTATGGCTACACCTTC,CASSLYRGQGARDYGYTF
TRBV27,-,-,TRBJ1-3,TGTGCCAGCAGTTCCGAAGGACGGTTCTCTGGAAACACCATATATTTT,CASSSEGRFSGNTIYF
TRBV6-4,-,few,TRBJ1-5,TGTGCCAGCAGTGATAGCCATCAGCCCCAGCATTTT,CASSDSHQPQHF
TRBV9,-,-,TRBJ1-6,TGTGCCAGCAGCATTAGAGGGGAAGAGTCACCCCTCCACTTT,CASSIRGEESPLHF
TRBV9,-,-,TRBJ2-1,TGTGCCAGCAGAGGAGGGTACAATGAGCAGTTCTTC,CASRGGYNEQFF
TRBV7-2,-,few,TRBJ2-3,TGTGCCAGCAGCTTAGGGGAAACCACAGATACGCAGTATTTT,CASSLGETTDTQYF
TRBV29-1,-,few,TRBJ1-1,TGCAGCGTTTCACCTCCCGGAGCTGAAGCTTTCTTT,CSVSPPGAEAFF
TRBV11-1,-,few,TRBJ2-4,TGTGCCAGCAGCTTAGAGGGTTCTGGACGGAAGCTAGCCAAAAACATTCAGTACTTC,CASSLEGSGRKLAKNIQYF
TRBV20-1,-,-,TRBJ1-2,TGCAGTGCTAGTCGGGGCTATGGCTACACCTTC,CSASRGYGYTF
TRBV28,-,-,TRBJ2-5,TGTGCCAGCAGCTTATCCGGGACCGGGGGGACCCAGTACTTC,CASSLSGTGGTQYF